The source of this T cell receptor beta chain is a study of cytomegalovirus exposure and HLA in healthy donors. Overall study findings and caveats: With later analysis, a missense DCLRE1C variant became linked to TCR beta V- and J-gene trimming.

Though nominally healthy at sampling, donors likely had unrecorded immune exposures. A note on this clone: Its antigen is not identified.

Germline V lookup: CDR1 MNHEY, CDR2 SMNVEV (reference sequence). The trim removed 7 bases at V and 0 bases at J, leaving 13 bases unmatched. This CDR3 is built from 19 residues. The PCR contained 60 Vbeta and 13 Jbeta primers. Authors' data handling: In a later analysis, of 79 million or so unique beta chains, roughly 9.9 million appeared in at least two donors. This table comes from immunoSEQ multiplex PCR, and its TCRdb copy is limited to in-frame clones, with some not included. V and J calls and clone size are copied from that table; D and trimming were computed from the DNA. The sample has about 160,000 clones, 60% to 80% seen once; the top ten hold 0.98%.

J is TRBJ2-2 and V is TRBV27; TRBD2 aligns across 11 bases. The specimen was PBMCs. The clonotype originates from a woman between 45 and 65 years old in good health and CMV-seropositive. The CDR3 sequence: CASKPPGLADGANTGELFF. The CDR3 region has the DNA TGTGCCAGCAAACCGCCGGGACTAGCGGACGGCGCGAACACCGGGGAGCTGTTTTTT.